The source of this TCR beta chain is a study of shared clonotypes between healthy human individuals. CDR1 is SGHDT, CDR2 YYEEEE, per germline. The CDR3 length is 14 residues. The germline V and J ends were trimmed by 4 bases and 3 bases, with 13 bases remaining between them. Produced via immunoSEQ multiplex PCR; TCRdb's table is partial and in-frame only. The sample holds over a million clones, more than 95% seen once. The chain combines TRBV5-6 with TRBJ1-2; no clear D gene. The source is a man under 40 in good health. The sequenced sample consisted of naive CD4+ T cells sorted from blood. The subset: CD45RA+ positively selected. CDR3 DNA sequence: TGTGCCAGCAGCCCGCCAGGTCGCGACTATGGCTACACCTTC. The encoded protein is CASSPPGRDYGYTF. Using reference TRBV5-6 and TRBJ1-2 for the parts outside the CDR3, the full variable domain is DAGVTQSPTHLIKTRGQQVTLRCSPKSGHDTVSWYQQALGQGPQFIFQYYEEEERQRGNFPDRFSGHQFPNYSSELNVNALLLGDSALYLCASSPPGRDYGYTFGSGTRLTVV.